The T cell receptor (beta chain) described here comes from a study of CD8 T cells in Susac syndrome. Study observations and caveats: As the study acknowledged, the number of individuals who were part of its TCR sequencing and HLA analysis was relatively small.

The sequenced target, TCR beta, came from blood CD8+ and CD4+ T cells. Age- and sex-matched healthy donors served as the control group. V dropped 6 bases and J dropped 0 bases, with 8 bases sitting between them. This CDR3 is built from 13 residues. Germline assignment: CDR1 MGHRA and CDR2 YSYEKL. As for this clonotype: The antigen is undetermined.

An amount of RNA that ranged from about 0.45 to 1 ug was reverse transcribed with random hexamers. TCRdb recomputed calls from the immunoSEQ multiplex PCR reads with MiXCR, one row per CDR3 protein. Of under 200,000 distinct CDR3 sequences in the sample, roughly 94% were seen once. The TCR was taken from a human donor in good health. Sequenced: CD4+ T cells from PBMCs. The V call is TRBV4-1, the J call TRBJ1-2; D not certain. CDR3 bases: TGCGCCAGCAGTCAGTTAGCTAACTATGGCTACACCTTC. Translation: CASSQLANYGYTF.